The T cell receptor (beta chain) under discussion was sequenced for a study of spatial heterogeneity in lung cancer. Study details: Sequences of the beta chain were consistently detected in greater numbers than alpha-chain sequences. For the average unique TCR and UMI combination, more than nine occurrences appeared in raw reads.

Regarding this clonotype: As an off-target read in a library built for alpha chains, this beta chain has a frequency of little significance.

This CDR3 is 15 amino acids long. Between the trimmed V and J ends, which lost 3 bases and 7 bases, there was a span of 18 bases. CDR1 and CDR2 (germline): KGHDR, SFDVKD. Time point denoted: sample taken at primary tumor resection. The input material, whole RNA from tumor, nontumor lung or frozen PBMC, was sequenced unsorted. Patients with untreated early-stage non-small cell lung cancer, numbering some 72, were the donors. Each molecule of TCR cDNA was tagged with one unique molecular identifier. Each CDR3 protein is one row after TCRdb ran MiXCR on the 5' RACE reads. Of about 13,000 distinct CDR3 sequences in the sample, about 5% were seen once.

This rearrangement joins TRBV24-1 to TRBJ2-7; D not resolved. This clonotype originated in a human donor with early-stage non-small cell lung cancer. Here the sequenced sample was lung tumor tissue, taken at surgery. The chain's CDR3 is CATSDTCRRRVEQYF. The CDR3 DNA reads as TGTGCCACCAGTGATACCTGCAGGCGCCGGGTGGAGCAGTACTTC.